This T cell receptor (beta chain) comes out of a study of cytomegalovirus exposure and HLA in healthy donors. Study as a whole: Approximately 77 million unique TCRs from HLA-typed donors were held in an early release of data. Whole-study results and caveats: Likely technical artifact: a cluster of highly shared sequence variants. Fewer N-insertions (relative to the approximately 700-donor mean) were reportedly seen in an Asian-associated ancestry cluster in a later analysis.

A word on this clone: What it binds is unknown.

The PCR had 60 Vbeta and 13 Jbeta primers. Profiling relied on immunoSEQ multiplex PCR, and the TCRdb table lists in-frame clones only, not all of them. The data contain 95,000 to 150,000 clones, around 66% of them singletons. The sequence was collected from a middle-aged woman in good health and CMV-seropositive. Sequenced sample: PBMCs.

This CDR3 reads CASKRQDNQPQHF. CDR3 DNA sequence: TGTGCCAGCAAAAGACAGGACAATCAGCCCCAGCATTTT. V and J are TRBV6-5 and TRBJ1-5; TRBD1 is a possible D gene (6 bases). CDR1 is MNHEY, CDR2 SVGAGI, per germline. Trimming took off 7 bases at V and 3 bases at J, with 10 bases between the two ends. The CDR3 has 13 residues.